The 9 T cell receptor beta chains given below trace back to one sample, sequenced in a study of post-analysis software for immune sequencing data. Libraries were made from TCR beta cDNA, and they carried unique molecular identifiers. TCRdb itself ran the PCR reads through MiXCR, one entry per CDR3 protein. This sample has about half a million distinct CDR3 sequences; approximately 45% occur once, and the top ten carry 12%. General study results and limits: TRBV segments more frequent in patients than in controls numbered about 5 and included TRBV5-6, TRBV5-1 and TRBV20-1.

These receptors are not linked to any known antigen. The material sequenced was blood. The receptors here all came from a girl between 10 and 17 years old with multiple sclerosis.

This clonotype was detected a few times. This sequence joins TRBV20-1 and TRBJ2-7, with D uncertain. This CDR3 comprises 12 residues. Trimming left V 2 bases short and J 2 bases short, with 7 bases between. Germline CDR1 reads DFQATT; CDR2 reads SNEGSKA (reference sequence). CDR3 residues: CSARHKTYEQYF. The DNA for the CDR3 is TGCAGTGCTAGACACAAAACCTACGAGCAGTACTTC.

V is TRBV9 and J is TRBJ2-5, with 13 bases fitting TRBD2. Trimming removed 6 bases from V and 0 bases from J; junction bases left unmatched: 17. This CDR3 has 20 residues. Germline V gene data show CDR1 as SGDLS and CDR2 as YYNGEE. CDR3 in DNA: TGTGCCAGCAACGCTCGGCCGAGGGGGACTAGCGGGACGTACCAAGAGACCCAGTACTTC. Its protein product is CASNARPRGTSGTYQETQYF.

Ten or more counts support this clonotype. This chain links TRBV5-1 with TRBJ2-5; 15 nucleotides line up with TRBD2. J gave up 2 bases and V 1 base, and 3 bases lay outside the gene matches. The V gene's germline CDR1 is SGHRS and CDR2 YFSETQ. CDR3 length equals 17 residues. CDR3: CASSLMGLAGGQETQYF. In nucleotides, the CDR3 is TGCGCCAGCAGCTTGATGGGACTAGCGGGAGGACAAGAGACCCAGTACTTC.

About this clonotype: A much bigger clone sits one base away, suggesting this may be a read error. The V call is TRBV20-1, the J call TRBJ2-1, with 8 positions matching TRBD2. Matching the DNA end better, TRBJ2-7 makes the J call doubtful. Germline assignment: CDR1 DFQATT and CDR2 SNEGSKA (reference sequence). The CDR3 is 15 amino acids. The CDR3 here is CSASQTSGSYNEQYF. In nucleotides, the CDR3 is TGCAGTGCTAGCCAAACTAGCGGCTCCTACAATGAGCAGTACTTC.

This chain joins TRBV7-2 and TRBJ2-3, with D maybe TRBD2 (5 bases). This CDR3 contains 15 residues. Germline V lookup: CDR1 SGHTA, CDR2 FQGNSA. Between the trimmed V and J ends, which lost 5 bases and 0 bases, there was a span of 12 bases. The CDR3 loop is CASSLDGLSTDTQYF. DNA for the CDR3: TGTGCCAGCAGCCTGGACGGACTGAGCACAGATACGCAGTATTTT. The variable domain in full, with the rest retrieved from reference TRBV7-2 and TRBJ2-3, is GAGVSQSPSNKVTEKGKDVELRCDPISGHTALYWYRQSLGQGLEFLIYFQGNSAPDKSGLPSDRFSAERTGGSVSTLTIQRTQQEDSAVYLCASSLDGLSTDTQYFGPGTRLTVL.

This clonotype showed up just a few times. This chain joins TRBV10-2 and TRBJ1-6; D possibly corresponds to TRBD1 (5 bases). CDR1 is WSHSY and CDR2 is SAAADI in the germline V gene. The CDR3 runs to 14 residues. V lost 4 bases and J lost 7, with 11 bases in between. For the CDR3, the DNA is TGCGCCAGCAGTGCGGGACCAAGAAATTCACCCCTCCACTTT. The encoded protein is CASSAGPRNSPLHF.

The chain links TRBV10-3 to TRBJ2-3; 11 nucleotides agree with TRBD2. Germline V gene lookup returns CDR1 ENHRY and CDR2 SYGVKD. The CDR3 covers 15 residues. V shed 6 bases, J shed 3 bases, and the junction held 5 bases outside the gene matches. Here the CDR3 reads CAISQGLAVTDTQYF. CDR3 DNA sequence: TGTGCCATCAGCCAGGGACTAGCGGTGACAGATACGCAGTATTTT.

The V gene is TRBV27, the J gene TRBJ2-1, with D possibly being TRBD1 or TRBD2 (5 bases each). Germline V gene sequence: CDR1 MNHEY, CDR2 SMNVEV (reference sequence). With 0 bases removed from V and 8 bases from J, the gap between germline ends came to 11 bases. This CDR3 comprises 14 residues. The CDR3 here is CASSLSLGVHEQFF. The DNA of the CDR3 is TGTGCCAGCAGTTTATCTCTGGGGGTTCATGAGCAGTTCTTC.

This clonotype appeared many times. The chain uses TRBV3-1 and TRBJ2-7; TRBD2 is a possible D gene (6 bases). The CDR3 has 14 residues. Germline V gene lookup returns CDR1 LGHDT and CDR2 YNNKEL (reference sequence). V dropped 5 bases and J dropped 3 bases, with 14 bases sitting between them. Here the CDR3 reads CASSMISGNYEQYF. Here the CDR3 DNA reads TGTGCCAGCAGCATGATTAGCGGAAACTACGAGCAGTACTTC.